A single sample is the source of the 14 T cell receptor beta chains below, sequenced in a study of response to subunit inactivated influenza vaccine (dated by TCRdb to the late 2010s). Receptors were amplified or captured by RT-PCR. Sequenced on an Illumina HiSeq 2500. TCRdb trimmed the raw reads at Q25, called clones with MiXCR and kept productive beta chains. Identical CDR3 protein sequences are pooled into one entry, listed with their most common genes and DNA. Counted in this sample were more than 700,000 distinct CDR3 sequences; 21% of them appeared once. The top ten hold more than 8.5% of the sample. The specimen was PBMCs from blood, collected 5 days after vaccination. These receptors were obtained from a man aged 50-60 years who received an inactivated influenza vaccine. Donor details come from another sample of the same person, matched by shared clones.

This clonotype was recorded only once. Mismatch with germline at one junction end may stem from a read error. The chain is built from TRBV10-3 and TRBJ2-7, with a weak D call TRBD2 (6 bases). Per the germline V gene, CDR1 is ENHRY and CDR2 is SYGVKD. This CDR3 comprises 17 residues. The CDR3 DNA reads as TGTGCCTTCAGGGAGGAGGTTAGCGGAGGGGCTATGGGCGAGCAGTACTTC. Protein: CAFREEVSGGAMGEQYF.

The V call is TRBV25-1, the J call TRBJ2-7; D remains ambiguous. The CDR3 runs 11 residues. V was clipped by 8 bases and J by 3 bases, with 8 bases between them. In germline, CDR1 is MGHDK, CDR2 SYGVNS. The CDR3 DNA sequence: TGTGCCAGCCAGAACCACTACGAGCAGTACTTC. Protein product: CASQNHYEQYF.

This chain links TRBV5-1 with TRBJ2-3, with TRBD2 identical over 10 bases. The CDR3 covers 16 residues. Per the germline V gene, CDR1 is SGHRS and CDR2 is YFSETQ. V was pared by 4 bases and J by 6 bases, with 11 bases of the junction left unmatched. This CDR3 is CASSEAVAGGMDTQYF. The CDR3 DNA reads as TGCGCCAGCAGCGAGGCGGTAGCGGGGGGCATGGATACGCAGTATTTT.

This clonotype was found a few times. The rearrangement links TRBV5-1 to TRBJ2-5, with D perhaps matching TRBD1 or TRBD2 (5 bases each). The ends were cut back, 2 bases at V and 5 bases at J, with 13 bases in the middle. The CDR3 has 14 residues. Germline V gene lookup returns CDR1 SGHRS and CDR2 YFSETQ. The CDR3 region has the DNA TGCGCCAGCAGCTTCAGGGACGTCGGGGAGACCCAGTACTTC. Protein: CASSFRDVGETQYF.

The sample holds a few counts of this clonotype. The rearrangement links TRBV6-1 to TRBJ2-2, with no clear D. The germline V and J ends were trimmed by 6 bases and 4 bases, with 15 bases remaining between them. Looked up from germline, CDR1 is MNHNS and CDR2 is SASEGT. The CDR3 spans 15 residues. CDR3 in amino acids: CASRVGQSLTGELFF. The CDR3 nucleotides read TGTGCCAGCAGGGTGGGCCAGAGCCTCACCGGGGAGCTGTTTTTT.

V usage is TRBV20-1 and J usage is TRBJ1-5; D is possibly TRBD1 (5 bases). Trimming shortened V by 0 bases and J by 2 bases, and 11 bases separated the two germline ends. The CDR3 contains 15 residues. The germline gives CDR1 DFQATT, CDR2 SNEGSKA (reference sequence). DNA of the CDR3: TGCAGTGCTAGAGATCTAAGGGGAGGCAATCAGCCCCAGCATTTT. Its translation is CSARDLRGGNQPQHF.

The chain is built from TRBV11-2 and TRBJ2-1; either TRBD1 or TRBD2 may supply D (6 bases each). Looked up from germline, CDR1 is SGHAT and CDR2 is FQNNGV. With 1 base removed from V and 7 bases from J, the gap between germline ends came to 20 bases. CDR3 length: 17 amino acids. CDR3 sequence: CASSLAFPQGRRNEQFF. The CDR3 nucleotides read TGTGCCAGCAGCTTAGCCTTTCCTCAGGGGAGGCGGAATGAGCAGTTCTTC.

The J gene is TRBJ2-5, the V gene TRBV2; D ambiguous. Germline CDR1 and CDR2: SNHLY and FYNNEI. V shed 1 base and J shed 2 bases, with 11 bases lying between them. The CDR3 spans 15 residues. CDR3 protein: CASSEVGLGQETQYF. CDR3 nucleotide sequence: TGTGCCAGCAGTGAAGTGGGGTTAGGGCAAGAGACCCAGTACTTC.

A few counts support this clonotype. CDR3 in DNA: TGCGCCAGCAGCTCAAATGTAGTAACGGGCTCCTACAATGAGCAGTTCTTC. It encodes CASSSNVVTGSYNEQFF. The chain has TRBV5-1 and TRBJ2-1; D gene uncertain. Germline loops: CDR1 SGHRS, CDR2 YFSETQ. This CDR3 has 17 amino acids. V was trimmed by 3 bases and J by 0 bases, leaving 16 bases between them.

The V gene is TRBV30, the J gene TRBJ1-1; D uncertain. V shed 4 bases and J shed 4 bases, with 13 bases lying between them. This CDR3 comprises 13 residues. CDR1 GTSNPN and CDR2 SVGIG come from the germline V gene (reference sequence). In DNA, the CDR3 is TGTGCCTGGACGGACGGGTTCGTCACTGAAGCTTTCTTT. Its translation: CAWTDGFVTEAFF.

This clonotype was picked up a small number of times. The chain joins TRBV7-2 to TRBJ2-5; tentative D call: TRBD2 (7 bases). V lost 5 bases to trimming and J lost 1 base, with 20 bases between them. The V gene's germline CDR1 is SGHTA and CDR2 FQGNSA. The CDR3 runs 17 residues. CDR3 protein: CASSVTFRGATQETQYF. The CDR3 region has the DNA TGTGCCAGCAGCGTAACCTTCCGGGGGGCCACCCAAGAGACCCAGTACTTC.

This clonotype came up a few times. The chain combines TRBV7-6 with TRBJ1-1; perhaps TRBD1 as D (6 bases). CDR3 length: 12 amino acids. In germline, CDR1 is SGHVS, CDR2 FNYEAQ. V was pared by 4 bases and J by 5 bases, with 8 bases between. The CDR3 loop reads CASSSGQTEAFF. The DNA for the CDR3 is TGTGCCAGCAGCTCCGGACAGACTGAAGCTTTCTTT.

CDR3 DNA: TGTGCCAGCACCCAAGGAGGGGGCCAGCGAAATGAGCAGTTCTTC. Amino acids: CASTQGGGQRNEQFF. The chain links TRBV9 to TRBJ2-1; D is perhaps TRBD1 (7 bases). CDR3 length: 15 residues. V lost 6 bases, J lost 7 bases, and 20 bases lay in between. Germline V lookup: CDR1 SGDLS, CDR2 YYNGEE. The complete variable domain, with remaining parts taken from reference TRBV9 and TRBJ2-1, reads DSGVTQTPKHLITATGQRVTLRCSPRSGDLSVYWYQQSLDQGLQFLIQYYNGEERAKGNILERFSAQQFPDLHSELNLSSLELGDSALYFCASTQGGGQRNEQFFGPGTRLTVL.

The chain combines TRBV29-1 with TRBJ2-1; a possible D gene is TRBD2 (6 bases). The V end lost 0 bases, the J end lost 4 bases, and 16 bases lay between the germline ends. Germline loops: CDR1 SQVTM, CDR2 ANQGSEA. CDR3 length: 16 amino acids. CDR3 amino acids: CSVEDSPGLRYNEQFF. CDR3 bases: TGCAGCGTTGAAGATTCTCCGGGACTCCGATACAATGAGCAGTTCTTC.